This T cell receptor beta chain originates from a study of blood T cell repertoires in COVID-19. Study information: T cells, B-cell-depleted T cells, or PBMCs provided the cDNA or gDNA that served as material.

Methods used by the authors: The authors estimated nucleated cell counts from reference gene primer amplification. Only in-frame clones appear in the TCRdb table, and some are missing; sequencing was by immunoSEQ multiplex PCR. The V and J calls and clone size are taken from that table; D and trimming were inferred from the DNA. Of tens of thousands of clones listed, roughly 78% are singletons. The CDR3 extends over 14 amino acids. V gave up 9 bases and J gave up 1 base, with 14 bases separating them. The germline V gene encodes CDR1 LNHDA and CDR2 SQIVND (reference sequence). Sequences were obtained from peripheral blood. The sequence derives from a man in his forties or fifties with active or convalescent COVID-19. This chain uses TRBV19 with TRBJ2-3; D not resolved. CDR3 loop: CASRPRHRTDTQYF. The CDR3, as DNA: TGTGCCAGCCGACCGAGGCACCGCACAGATACGCAGTATTTT.